This TCR beta chain was identified in a study of T cell clones after liver transplantation. Study at large: Post-transplant blood was tracked for graft-donor-reactive T cell clones identified in a pre-transplant mixed lymphocyte reaction. Standard immunosuppression, with no induction, continued until 12-24 months after transplant. Findings and caveats of the study: In two subjects, few donor cells limited the measurable donor-reactive repertoire.

The CDR3 consists of 16 residues. J was trimmed by 6 bases and V by 4 bases; bases with no gene match: 6. Germline-derived CDR1 and CDR2 are SGHNT and YENEEA. Produced via immunoSEQ multiplex PCR; TCRdb's table is partial and in-frame only. The sample consists of under 150,000 clones, about nine tenths of them appearing once. Thawed unstimulated PBMCs were FACS-sorted by CD3, CD4 and CD8 into two populations. Worth noting for this clone: The antigen is undetermined.

This TCR derives from a human patient who received a liver transplant. The T cells may come from the graft donor. Material: CD4+ T cells from blood, obtained 12 months after liver transplant. This chain joins TRBV11-3 and TRBJ2-1; 13 bases match TRBD2. The CDR3 DNA reads as TGTGCCAGCAGCTCAACCGGGACTAGCGGGATCAATGAGCAGTTCTTC. The encoded protein is CASSSTGTSGINEQFF.